This TCR beta chain was retrieved from a study of blood T cells in healthy people across ages. This CDR3 contains 13 residues. Trimming stripped 3 bases from V and 2 bases from J, with 6 bases between. CDR1 is ENHRY and CDR2 is SYGVKD in the germline V gene. Caucasian individuals from Russia who were healthy and aged about 6 to 90 acted as donors. Combining a sample-barcoded 5' primer with a J-beta primer mix, a second PCR ran for about 7 to 11 cycles. Each CDR3 protein is one row after TCRdb ran MiXCR on the 5' RACE reads. The table includes 1.5 million or so distinct CDR3 sequences, less than 45% detected once.

This chain links TRBV10-3 with TRBJ2-3; no firm D call. Sequencing input: blood. The receptor's source is a woman in her late teens or twenties in good health. CDR3 region: CAISDQPTDTQYF. DNA for the CDR3: TGTGCCATCAGTGACCAGCCCACAGATACGCAGTATTTT.